Detailed here is one T cell receptor beta chain. This entry is derived from a study of T cells in Graves' hyperthyroidism and ophthalmopathy. The source material, RNA transcripts, was used to amplify TCR beta CDR3 regions. Researchers ran a first-round RT-PCR on the TCR CDR3 using the HTBI primer set. TCRdb reprocessed the multiplex PCR reads via MiXCR and lists one record per CDR3 protein. The sample has 400,000 to 600,000 distinct CDR3 sequences; about 16% are singletons. This CDR3 contains 18 residues. CDR1 LGHNA and CDR2 YSLEER come from the germline V gene. Unmatched junction bases numbered 11, after V lost 4 bases and J lost 1 base.

The origin of this receptor is a woman aged 25 to 39 with Graves' ophthalmopathy. This sequence joins TRBV4-3 and TRBJ1-3; 9 bases align to TRBD1. The source material was blood. For the CDR3, the DNA is TGCGCCAGCAGCCGGGAGACAGGGGGTCACTCGTCTGGAAACACCATATATTTT. It yields the protein CASSRETGGHSSGNTIYF.